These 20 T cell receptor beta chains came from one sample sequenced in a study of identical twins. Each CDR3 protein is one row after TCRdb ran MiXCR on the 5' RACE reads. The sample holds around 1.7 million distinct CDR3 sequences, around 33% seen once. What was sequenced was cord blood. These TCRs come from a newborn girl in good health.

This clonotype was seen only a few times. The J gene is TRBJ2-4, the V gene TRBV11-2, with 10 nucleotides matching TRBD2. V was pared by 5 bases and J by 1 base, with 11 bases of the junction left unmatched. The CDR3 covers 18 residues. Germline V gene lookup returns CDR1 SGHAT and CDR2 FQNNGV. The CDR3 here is CASSPRLAGAMAKNIQYF. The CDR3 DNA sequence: TGTGCCAGCAGCCCCCGCCTAGCGGGGGCGATGGCCAAAAACATTCAGTACTTC.

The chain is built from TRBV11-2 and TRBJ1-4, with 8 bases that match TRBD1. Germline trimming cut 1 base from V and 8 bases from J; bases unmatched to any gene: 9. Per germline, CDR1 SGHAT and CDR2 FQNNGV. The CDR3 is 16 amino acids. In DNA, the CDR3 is TGTGCCAGCAGCTTAGCCTTCCAGGGGGCCGGGGAAAAACTGTTTTTT. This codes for CASSLAFQGAGEKLFF.

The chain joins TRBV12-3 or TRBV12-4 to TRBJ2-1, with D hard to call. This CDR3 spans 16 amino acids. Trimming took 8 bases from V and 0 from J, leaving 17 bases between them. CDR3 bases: TGTGCCAGCGGTGGTGATCAACGACTCTCCTACAATGAGCAGTTCTTC. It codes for CASGGDQRLSYNEQFF.

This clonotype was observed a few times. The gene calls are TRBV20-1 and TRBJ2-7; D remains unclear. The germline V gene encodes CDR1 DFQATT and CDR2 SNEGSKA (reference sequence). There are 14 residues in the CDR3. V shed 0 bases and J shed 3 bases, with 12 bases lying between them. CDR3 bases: TGCAGTGCTAGAGATCGGAGAGCGAACTACGAGCAGTACTTC. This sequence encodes CSARDRRANYEQYF.

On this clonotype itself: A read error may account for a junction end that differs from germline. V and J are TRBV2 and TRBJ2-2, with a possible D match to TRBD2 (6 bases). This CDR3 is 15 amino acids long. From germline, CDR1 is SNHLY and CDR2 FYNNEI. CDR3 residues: CASSSTSRNTRELFF. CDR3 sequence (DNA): TGTGCCAGCAGTTCCACTAGCCGGAACACCCGGGAGCTGTTTTTT.

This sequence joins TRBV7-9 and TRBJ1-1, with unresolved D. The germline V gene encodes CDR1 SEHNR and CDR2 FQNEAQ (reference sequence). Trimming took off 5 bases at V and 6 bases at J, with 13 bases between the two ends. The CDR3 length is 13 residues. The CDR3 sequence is CASSRNGLSEAFF. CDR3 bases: TGTGCCAGCAGCCGAAATGGGCTTTCTGAAGCTTTCTTT.

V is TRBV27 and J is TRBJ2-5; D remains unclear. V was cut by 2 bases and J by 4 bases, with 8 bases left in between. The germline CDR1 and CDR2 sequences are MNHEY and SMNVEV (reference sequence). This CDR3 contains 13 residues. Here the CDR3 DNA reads TGTGCCAGCAGTTTAATCCCAAGAGAGACCCAGTACTTC. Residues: CASSLIPRETQYF.

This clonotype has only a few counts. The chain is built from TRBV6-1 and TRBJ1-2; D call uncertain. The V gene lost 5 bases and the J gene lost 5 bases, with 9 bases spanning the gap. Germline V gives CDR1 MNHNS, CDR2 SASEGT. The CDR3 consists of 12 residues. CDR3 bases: TGTGCCAGCAGTTCCGGGTGGTATGGCTACACCTTC. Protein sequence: CASSSGWYGYTF.

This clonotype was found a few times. CDR3 amino acids: CASSFLRVGADGYTF. CDR3 DNA: TGTGCCAGCAGCTTTCTCAGGGTAGGGGCCGATGGCTACACCTTC. The chain links TRBV11-2 to TRBJ1-2; D is possibly TRBD1 (5 bases). V was cut by 3 bases and J by 6 bases, with 17 bases left in between. The CDR3 has 15 amino acids. Germline assignment: CDR1 SGHAT and CDR2 FQNNGV.

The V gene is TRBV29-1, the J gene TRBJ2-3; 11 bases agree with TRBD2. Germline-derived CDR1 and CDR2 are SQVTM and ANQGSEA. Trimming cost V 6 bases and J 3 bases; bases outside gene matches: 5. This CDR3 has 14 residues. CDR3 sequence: CSVLAGGETDTQYF. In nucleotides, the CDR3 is TGCAGCGTCCTAGCGGGAGGCGAGACAGATACGCAGTATTTT.

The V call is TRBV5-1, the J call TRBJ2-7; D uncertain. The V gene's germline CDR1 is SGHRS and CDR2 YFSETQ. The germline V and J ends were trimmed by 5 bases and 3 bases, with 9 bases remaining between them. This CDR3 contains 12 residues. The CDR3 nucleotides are TGCGCCAGCAGACAAAACCTCTACGAGCAGTACTTC. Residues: CASRQNLYEQYF. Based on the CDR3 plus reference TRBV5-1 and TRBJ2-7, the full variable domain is KAGVTQTPRYLIKTRGQQVTLSCSPISGHRSVSWYQQTPGQGLQFLFEYFSETQRNKGNFPGRFSGRQFSNSRSEMNVSTLELGDSALYLCASRQNLYEQYFGPGTRLTVT.

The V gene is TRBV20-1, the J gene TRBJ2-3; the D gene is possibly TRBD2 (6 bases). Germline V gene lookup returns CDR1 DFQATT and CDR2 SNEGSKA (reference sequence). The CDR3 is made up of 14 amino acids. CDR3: CKIRAGLSTDTQYF. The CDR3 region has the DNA TGCAAGATTCGAGCGGGTCTTAGCACAGATACGCAGTATTTT.

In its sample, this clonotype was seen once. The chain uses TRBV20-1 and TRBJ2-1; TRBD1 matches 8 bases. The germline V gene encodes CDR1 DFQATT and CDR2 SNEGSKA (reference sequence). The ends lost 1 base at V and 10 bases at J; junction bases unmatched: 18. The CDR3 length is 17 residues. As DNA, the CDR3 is TGCAGTGCTAGAGCCCAATTCCGGGACAGGCCCCTGGGGGAGCAGTTCTTC. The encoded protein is CSARAQFRDRPLGEQFF.

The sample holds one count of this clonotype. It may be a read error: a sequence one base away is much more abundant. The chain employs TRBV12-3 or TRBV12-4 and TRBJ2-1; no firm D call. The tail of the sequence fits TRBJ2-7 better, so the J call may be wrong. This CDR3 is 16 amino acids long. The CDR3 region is CASSLARTPGSNEQYF. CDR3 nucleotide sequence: TGTGCCAGCAGTTTAGCCCGTACTCCCGGCTCCAATGAGCAGTACTTC.

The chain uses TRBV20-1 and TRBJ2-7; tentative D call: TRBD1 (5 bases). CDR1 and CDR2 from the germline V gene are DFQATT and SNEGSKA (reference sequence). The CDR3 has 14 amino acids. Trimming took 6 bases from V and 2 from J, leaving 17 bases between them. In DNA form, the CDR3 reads TGCAGTGCCACGGAGCAGGGCCGTCCCTACGAGCAGTACTTC. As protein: CSATEQGRPYEQYF.

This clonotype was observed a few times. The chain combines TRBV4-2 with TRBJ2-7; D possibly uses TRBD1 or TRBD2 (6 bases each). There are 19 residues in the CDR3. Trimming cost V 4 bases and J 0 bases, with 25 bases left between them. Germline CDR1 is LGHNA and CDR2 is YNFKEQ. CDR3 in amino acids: CASSRQSTGWGASSYEQYF. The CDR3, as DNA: TGTGCCAGCAGCCGACAGTCCACAGGGTGGGGGGCGAGCTCCTACGAGCAGTACTTC.

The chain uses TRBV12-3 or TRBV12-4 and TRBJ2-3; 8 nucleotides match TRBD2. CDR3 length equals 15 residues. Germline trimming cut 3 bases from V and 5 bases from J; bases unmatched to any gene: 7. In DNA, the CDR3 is TGTGCCAGCAGTTTTACGGGGGGGCCCGGAGATACGCAGTATTTT. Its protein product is CASSFTGGPGDTQYF.

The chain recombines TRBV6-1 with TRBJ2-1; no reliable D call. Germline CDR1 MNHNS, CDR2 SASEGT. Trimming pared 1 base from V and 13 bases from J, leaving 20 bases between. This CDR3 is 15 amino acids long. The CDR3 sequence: CASSEVGVPTETQFF. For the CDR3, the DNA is TGTGCCAGCAGTGAAGTTGGGGTACCGACGGAGACCCAGTTCTTC.

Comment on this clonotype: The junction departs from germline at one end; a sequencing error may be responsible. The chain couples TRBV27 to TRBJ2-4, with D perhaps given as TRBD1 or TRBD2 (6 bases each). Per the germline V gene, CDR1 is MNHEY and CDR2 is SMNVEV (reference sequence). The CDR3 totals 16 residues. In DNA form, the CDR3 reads TGTGCCAGCAGTTTCCGGGGGCTTCTAGCCAAAAACATTCGGTACTTC. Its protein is CASSFRGLLAKNIRYF.

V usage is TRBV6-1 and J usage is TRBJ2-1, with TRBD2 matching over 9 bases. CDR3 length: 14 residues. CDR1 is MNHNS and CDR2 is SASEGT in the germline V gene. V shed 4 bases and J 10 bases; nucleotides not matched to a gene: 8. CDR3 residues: CASSGAGGSREQFF. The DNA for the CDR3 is TGTGCCAGCAGTGGAGCGGGAGGCTCCAGAGAGCAGTTCTTC.